A selection of T cell receptor beta chains follows, all from one sample in a study of control samples from healthy donors and cancer patients. Libraries were prepared by immunoSEQ multiplex PCR; TCRdb keeps only in-frame clonotypes and omits some of them. The profile shows 170,000 or so clones, about 93% of them singletons. The sample was blood. The origin of the receptors is a man aged 18-30 years in good health. Each CDR3 is given with its conserved first and last residue. Each record gives: V gene, clone size, J gene, D gene, CDR3 protein, CDR3 DNA. The D gene is left open where the match is weak. Expanded clones get a size class; other rows say once, few or many, or leave the size out.

>TRBV5-1|-|TRBJ1-1|TRBD1
CASSFATGGMAEAFF
TGCGCCAGCAGCTTCGCGACAGGGGGCATGGCTGAAGCTTTCTTT
>TRBV7-9|-|TRBJ2-6|-
CASTFRGANVLTF
TGTGCCAGCACCTTCAGGGGGGCCAACGTCCTGACTTTC
>TRBV10-2|-|TRBJ2-7|-
CASTPQTGGYEQYF
TGCGCCAGCACGCCCCAAACAGGAGGATACGAGCAGTACTTC
>TRBV28|-|TRBJ1-6|-
CASSLGGQGLNSPLHF
TGTGCCAGCAGTTTGGGGGGGCAGGGCCTTAATTCACCCCTCCACTTT
>TRBV4-1|-|TRBJ2-6|-
CASSQGGGDLAGANVLTF
TGCGCCAGCAGCCAGGGAGGGGGAGATTTGGCTGGGGCCAACGTCCTGACTTTC
>TRBV7-8|once|TRBJ1-3|-
CASSLLAIPVGTSGNTIYF
TGTGCCAGCAGCTTACTAGCAATCCCAGTCGGGACATCTGGAAACACCATATATTTT
>TRBV27|few|TRBJ1-6|TRBD1
CASSWRGGQGPANSPLHF
TGTGCCAGCAGTTGGCGAGGGGGACAGGGGCCCGCCAATTCACCCCTCCACTTT
>TRBV5-1|-|TRBJ2-5|-
CASSFQETQYF
TGCGCCAGCAGCTTCCAAGAGACCCAGTACTTC
>TRBV4-1|-|TRBJ1-3|TRBD1
CASSLGGDRVFGNTIYF
TGCGCCAGCAGCCTCGGCGGTGACAGGGTATTTGGAAACACCATATATTTT
>TRBV24-1|-|TRBJ2-3|-
CATSEGSTDTQYF
TGTGCCACCAGTGAGGGTAGCACAGATACGCAGTATTTT
>TRBV10-1|-|TRBJ1-5|-
CASSVEMLKAYSNQPQHF
TGCGCCAGCAGTGTCGAGATGCTAAAGGCGTATAGCAATCAGCCCCAGCATTTT
>TRBV11-2|-|TRBJ2-7|-
CASSSPRHVVLYEQYF
TGTGCCAGCAGCTCTCCCAGACACGTCGTACTCTACGAGCAGTACTTC
>TRBV20-1|-|TRBJ2-5|-
CSTRQQETQYF
TGCAGTACGAGGCAGCAAGAGACCCAGTACTTC
>TRBV5-1|-|TRBJ2-3|TRBD1
CASSLGDRGTDTQYF
TGCGCCAGCAGCTTAGGTGACAGGGGCACAGATACGCAGTATTTT
>TRBV19|-|TRBJ1-2|-
CASSVSGTLLSYGYTF
TGTGCCAGTTCCGTCAGTGGGACGCTCCTATCCTATGGCTACACCTTC